This TCR beta chain was documented in a study of OX40 agonist ivuxolimab in advanced cancers. TCRdb's table, derived via immunoSEQ multiplex PCR, lists solely in-frame clones and lacks some. The sample lists some 74,000 clones; roughly 91% were seen once. This clone was detected once. The V end lost 4 bases, the J end lost 0 bases, and 13 bases lay between the germline ends. This CDR3 contains 16 residues. Germline V gives CDR1 SGHAT, CDR2 FQDESV (reference sequence). This chain links TRBV11-1 with TRBJ1-3; D is perhaps TRBD1 (5 bases). The receptor's source is an adult with an advanced solid tumor such as melanoma, head and neck, liver or kidney cancer. Material: CD4+ or CD8+ T cells sorted from blood, obtained in a trial of the OX40 agonist ivuxolimab. The CDR3 bases are TGTGCCAGCAGCTCCCAGGAGGGGCCCTCTGGAAACACCATATATTTT. This sequence encodes CASSSQEGPSGNTIYF.